This T cell receptor beta chain was captured by sequencing in a study of naive and memory T cell subsets. This clonotype was picked up a small number of times. Its antigen is undetermined. Treatment noted: skin biopsy from PPD injection site in Mantoux-positive individual. TCR cDNA received a 3' ligated oligonucleotide that carried a UMI. Points from the study as a whole: The RNA method is potentially sensitive to activation and differentiation changes.

The length of the CDR3 is 17 residues. Germline values: CDR1 DFQATT, CDR2 SNEGSKA (reference sequence). Trimming took 4 bases from V and 1 from J, leaving 19 bases between them. Four PCR rounds used nested alpha and beta constant region primers plus the SP2 primer. TCRdb re-called the UMI-ligation and nested PCR reads through MiXCR, storing one row per CDR3 protein. The sample holds 35,000 to 40,000 distinct CDR3 sequences, approximately 11% seen once. The chain couples TRBV20-1 to TRBJ2-2; D may be TRBD1 or TRBD2 (5 bases each). This specimen consisted of skin, obtained from a tuberculin skin test site. The TCR originated in an adult in good health. CDR3 sequence: CSATYQTRGKNTGELFF. CDR3 DNA sequence: TGCAGTGCTACCTACCAAACTAGGGGAAAGAACACCGGGGAGCTGTTTTTT.